A selection of T cell receptor beta chains follows, all from one sample in a study of control samples from healthy donors and cancer patients. Assay: immunoSEQ multiplex PCR; the TCRdb copy retains only in-frame clones and omits some. The sample consists of 100,000 or so clones, about 90% of them appearing once. Sequencing was performed on blood. These receptors all stem from a woman aged 18-29 years in good health. Both conserved end residues are part of each CDR3. Fields, in order: V gene, D gene, J gene, clone size, CDR3 protein. A D gene is named only where the DNA matches it firmly. Clone size appears in some rows only: once, few, many, or a class for an expanded clone.

TRBV3-1/TRBV3-2	-	TRBJ2-5	-	CASSQNPLETQYF
TRBV6-1	TRBD2	TRBJ2-5	-	CASSELAGGQETQYF
TRBV28	-	TRBJ2-2	-	CASSLGERELFF
TRBV7-6	-	TRBJ2-3	-	CASSLAGGLDTQYF
TRBV3-1/TRBV3-2	-	TRBJ1-5	once	CASSQGTVDGQPQHF
TRBV6-5	-	TRBJ1-1	once	CASSLVRGRTEAFF
TRBV6-5	-	TRBJ1-1	-	CASSRDGGHYTEAFF
TRBV4-3	-	TRBJ2-1	-	CASSQDWGDLTYNEQFF
TRBV12-3/TRBV12-4	-	TRBJ1-2	-	CASIIRGGYTF
TRBV29-1	-	TRBJ1-2	-	CSVDGPGLYGYTF
TRBV27	-	TRBJ1-4	-	CASSLSGRSSEKLFF
TRBV2	TRBD2	TRBJ2-5	-	CASSAEGRGGETQYF
TRBV19	TRBD1	TRBJ1-5	-	CASSILHRGGMQPQHF
TRBV30	TRBD1	TRBJ2-7	-	CAWSRTGLSPYEQYF
TRBV4-1	-	TRBJ1-5	-	CASCSRVLAGSNQPQHF
TRBV2	TRBD2	TRBJ2-7	few	CASKSSGTTYYEQYF
TRBV5-1	-	TRBJ1-2	-	CASSLQGANYGYTF
TRBV10-3	TRBD1	TRBJ2-1	-	CAIRRGQGMYNEQFF
TRBV7-2	TRBD2	TRBJ2-1	-	CASTGLAGASEQFF
TRBV18	TRBD1	TRBJ2-7	-	CASSPRQGDEQYF
TRBV6-4	-	TRBJ2-2	-	CASSQTSGTGELFF
TRBV21-1	-	TRBJ1-5	-	CASSVAGLRGPQHF
TRBV11-2	-	TRBJ1-6	-	CASSLLQSNSPLHF
TRBV6-5	TRBD2	TRBJ2-2	-	CASRALAANTGELFF
TRBV5-1	TRBD2	TRBJ2-1	-	CASSYSGSSYNEQFF
TRBV5-4	TRBD2	TRBJ2-1	-	CASSNSGTPVNEQFF
TRBV29-1	TRBD1	TRBJ1-2	-	CSVDHRGPNYGYTF
TRBV7-4	TRBD2	TRBJ2-7	-	CASSTSGRPNYEQYF
TRBV19	-	TRBJ1-6	-	CASSISAGNSPLHF
TRBV7-3	TRBD2	TRBJ2-3	-	CASSLRGQGSGTTDTQYF
TRBV7-9	-	TRBJ2-1	-	CASSLGTSSYNEQFF
TRBV10-2	TRBD1	TRBJ2-7	-	CAVQGAPDEQYF
TRBV19	-	TRBJ2-7	-	CASSSRDGSYEQYF
TRBV27	-	TRBJ2-1	-	CASSLEAPQGEQFF
TRBV5-6	-	TRBJ1-4	-	CASSAPGQPNEKLFF
TRBV14	-	TRBJ1-1	-	CASSQNEGRFGTEAFF
TRBV24-1	-	TRBJ1-2	-	CATSDPGQASSYTF
TRBV9	TRBD2	TRBJ2-2	once	CASSVATTGGTGGELFF
TRBV28	TRBD2	TRBJ2-4	-	CASSLSSAGRVIQYF
TRBV7-9	-	TRBJ2-5	-	CASSFPTVQETQYF
TRBV19	-	TRBJ2-3	-	CASSILGAGTDTQYF
TRBV7-9	-	TRBJ1-1	once	CASSSLPGNTEAFF
TRBV7-3	TRBD2	TRBJ2-5	-	CASSPGLTGGETQYF